This T cell receptor beta chain originates from a study of T-cell reconstitution after alpha-beta-depleted transplantation in children. As for this clonotype: A much more abundant neighbour one base away suggests this may be a read error.

Unique molecular identifiers were incorporated during preparation of the TCRbeta library. TCRdb passed the PCR reads through MiXCR, listing each CDR3 protein once. The sample records 150,000 to 200,000 distinct CDR3 sequences, about 6.3% being singletons. This clonotype was obtained from a human donor who donated a stem cell graft to a child with Wiskott-Aldrich syndrome. The starting material was PBMCs from the stem cell graft donor, obtained from the stem cell graft.

CDR3 bases: TGTGCCAGCCGGGCTAACGCATACAATGAGCAGTTCTTC. Protein product: CASRANAYNEQFF. The chain couples TRBV7-2 to TRBJ2-1; D gene ambiguous. The V gene lost 8 bases and the J gene lost 4 bases, with 12 bases spanning the gap. The CDR3 runs 13 residues. Germline CDR1 reads SGHTA; CDR2 reads FQGNSA.